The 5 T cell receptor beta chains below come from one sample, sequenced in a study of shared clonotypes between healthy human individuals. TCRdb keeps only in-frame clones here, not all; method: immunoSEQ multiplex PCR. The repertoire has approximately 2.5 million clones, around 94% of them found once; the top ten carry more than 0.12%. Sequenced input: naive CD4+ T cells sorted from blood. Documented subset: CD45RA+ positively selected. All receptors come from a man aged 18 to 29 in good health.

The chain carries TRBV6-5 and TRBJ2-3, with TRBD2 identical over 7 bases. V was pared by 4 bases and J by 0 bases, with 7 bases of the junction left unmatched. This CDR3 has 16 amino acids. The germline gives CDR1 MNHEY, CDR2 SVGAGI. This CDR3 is CASSFTGLQSTDTQYF. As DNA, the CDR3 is TGTGCCAGCAGTTTTACGGGACTACAAAGCACAGATACGCAGTATTTT.

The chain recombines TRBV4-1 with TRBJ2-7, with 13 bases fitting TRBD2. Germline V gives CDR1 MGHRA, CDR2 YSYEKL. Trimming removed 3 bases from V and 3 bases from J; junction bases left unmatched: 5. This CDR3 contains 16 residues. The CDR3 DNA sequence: TGCGCCAGCAGCCACGCCGGGACTAGCGGGGTCTACGAGCAGTACTTC. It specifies CASSHAGTSGVYEQYF.

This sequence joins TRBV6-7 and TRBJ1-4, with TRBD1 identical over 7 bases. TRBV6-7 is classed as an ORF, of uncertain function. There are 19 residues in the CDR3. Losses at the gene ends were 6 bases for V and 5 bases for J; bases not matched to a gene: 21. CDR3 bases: TGTGCCAGCAGGCAGGAACAATTTAGGGGGCGGTCCCGGAATGAAAAACTGTTTTTT. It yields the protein CASRQEQFRGRSRNEKLFF.

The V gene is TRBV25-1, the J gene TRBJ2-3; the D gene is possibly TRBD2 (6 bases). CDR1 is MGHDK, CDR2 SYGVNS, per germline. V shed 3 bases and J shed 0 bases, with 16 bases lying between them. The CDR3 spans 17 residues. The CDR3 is CASSDPTSGTSTDTQYF. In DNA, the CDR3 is TGTGCCAGCAGTGACCCCACTTCCGGGACTAGCACAGATACGCAGTATTTT.

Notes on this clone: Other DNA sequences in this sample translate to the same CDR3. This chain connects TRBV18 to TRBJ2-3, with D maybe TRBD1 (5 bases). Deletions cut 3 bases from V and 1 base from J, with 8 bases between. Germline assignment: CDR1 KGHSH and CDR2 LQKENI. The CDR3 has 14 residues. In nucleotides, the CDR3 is TGTGCCAGCTCACCTCTAGGGGGCACAGATACGCAGTATTTT. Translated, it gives CASSPLGGTDTQYF. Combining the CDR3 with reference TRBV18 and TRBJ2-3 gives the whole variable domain NAGVMQNPRHLVRRRGQEARLRCSPMKGHSHVYWYRQLPEEGLKFMVYLQKENIIDESGMPKERFSAEFPKEGPSILRIQQVVRGDSAAYFCASSPLGGTDTQYFGPGTRLTVL.